These T cell receptor beta chains were read from a single sample in a study of T cell responses to AZD1222 COVID-19 vaccine. Here immunoSEQ multiplex PCR was the method, and the copy in TCRdb shows in-frame clones only, minus some. The data hold fewer than 150,000 clones, with just over 85% observed a single time. The starting material was peripheral blood, obtained on day 0 of AZD1222 vaccination. These receptors were obtained from an adult in good health. Each CDR3 is given with its conserved first and last residue. D genes are given only for firm matches. Where a row states a size, it is once, few, many or the class of an expanded clone; other rows omit it.

v_gene,j_gene,d_gene,abundance,CDR3aa,CDR3nt
TRBV5-4,TRBJ1-2,TRBD1,few,CASSPDRGYGYTF,TGTGCCAGCAGTCCTGACAGGGGATATGGCTACACCTTC
TRBV5-4,TRBJ1-2,-,-,CASSLARARYGYTF,TGTGCCAGCAGCTTGGCTAGGGCTCGCTATGGCTACACCTTC
TRBV3-1/TRBV3-2,TRBJ2-7,-,once,CASSPLPSSYEQYF,TGTGCCAGCAGCCCCTTACCTAGCTCCTACGAGCAGTACTTC
TRBV5-1,TRBJ2-1,-,-,CASSPAPLLSNEQFF,TGCGCCAGCAGCCCGGCCCCCCTCCTATCGAATGAGCAGTTCTTC
TRBV3-1/TRBV3-2,TRBJ2-3,-,-,CASSQGTDTDTQYF,TGTGCCAGCAGCCAGGGGACGGACACAGATACGCAGTATTTT
TRBV24-1,TRBJ2-5,-,-,CATSDSGETQYF,TGTGCCACCAGTGATTCGGGAGAGACCCAGTACTTC
TRBV19,TRBJ1-3,-,once,CATLTLSGNTIYF,TGTGCCACCCTGACCTTATCCGGAAACACCATATATTTT
TRBV11-3,TRBJ2-7,-,-,CASSLGEKYEQYF,TGTGCCAGCAGCTTAGGCGAAAAATACGAGCAGTACTTC
TRBV29-1,TRBJ1-2,-,-,CSVEDGAGGGGYTF,TGCAGCGTTGAAGACGGTGCGGGGGGAGGTGGCTACACCTTC
TRBV6-1,TRBJ2-2,-,-,CASSELNTGELFF,TGTGCCAGCAGTGAACTAAACACCGGGGAGCTGTTTTTT
TRBV19,TRBJ2-2,-,-,CASERLNTGELFF,TGTGCCAGTGAGCGGTTGAACACCGGGGAGCTGTTTTTT
TRBV5-1,TRBJ2-1,TRBD2,-,CASTRSGSKFDEQFF,TGCGCCAGCACCCGTAGCGGGTCGAAATTCGATGAGCAGTTCTTC
TRBV30,TRBJ2-5,-,-,CAWSVTGVETQYF,TGTGCCTGGAGTGTCACGGGAGTGGAGACCCAGTACTTC
TRBV9,TRBJ1-3,-,-,CASSVEGAAYSGNTIYF,TGTGCCAGCAGCGTTGAAGGGGCTGCGTACTCTGGAAACACCATATATTTT
TRBV15,TRBJ2-7,-,-,CATSREGDGGSYEQYF,TGTGCCACCAGCAGAGAGGGGGACGGAGGGTCCTACGAGCAGTACTTC
TRBV28,TRBJ2-5,TRBD2,-,CASSLGGGTSGRWGETQYF,TGTGCCAGCAGTTTAGGCGGGGGGACTAGCGGGAGATGGGGAGAGACCCAGTACTTC
TRBV19,TRBJ2-3,TRBD2,-,CASSPGLAGSTDTQYF,TGTGCCAGTAGTCCCGGACTAGCGGGTAGCACAGATACGCAGTATTTT
TRBV7-3,TRBJ2-1,-,-,CASSSGPNREQFF,TGTGCCAGCAGCTCGGGCCCGAATCGTGAGCAGTTCTTC
TRBV27,TRBJ1-2,-,-,CASSLSLGAGYTF,TGTGCCAGCAGTTTATCCCTCGGGGCTGGCTACACCTTC
TRBV12-5,TRBJ2-2,-,-,CASGLGRGIYDTGELFF,TGTGCTAGTGGTTTGGGTCGGGGGATCTACGACACCGGGGAGCTGTTTTTT
TRBV4-3,TRBJ2-1,-,-,CASSQDPVSGAQSSYNEQFF,TGCGCCAGCAGCCAAGATCCGGTGAGCGGAGCCCAAAGCTCCTACAATGAGCAGTTCTTC
TRBV7-2,TRBJ1-2,-,-,CASSRSRVQGYTF,TGTGCCAGCAGCCGTTCCAGGGTCCAGGGCTACACCTTC
TRBV27,TRBJ1-2,TRBD1,once,CASSQWGQGNYGYTF,TGTGCCAGCAGTCAGTGGGGACAGGGGAACTATGGCTACACCTTC
TRBV7-8,TRBJ1-2,TRBD1,-,CASSFHPLGDRGPGYTF,TGTGCCAGCAGCTTCCACCCTCTAGGGGACAGGGGGCCGGGCTACACCTTC
TRBV12-3/TRBV12-4,TRBJ1-1,-,-,CASSLLGVSAFF,TGTGCCAGCAGTTTATTGGGGGTTTCAGCTTTCTTT
TRBV27,TRBJ2-4,TRBD1,-,CASRTDRDGHGIQYF,TGTGCCAGCAGGACGGACAGGGATGGTCACGGCATTCAGTACTTC
TRBV18,TRBJ1-2,TRBD1,-,CASSDRQGGLYGYTF,TGTGCCAGCTCCGATCGCCAGGGGGGACTCTATGGCTACACCTTC
TRBV7-2,TRBJ1-6,-,-,CASSTTNSPLHF,TGTGCCAGCAGCACAACTAATTCACCCCTCCACTTT
TRBV3-1/TRBV3-2,TRBJ2-7,TRBD1,-,CASSQDAGQGASYEQYF,TGTGCCAGCAGCCAAGACGCCGGACAGGGGGCTAGCTACGAGCAGTACTTC
TRBV10-3,TRBJ2-7,TRBD1,-,CAITRTGGYEQYF,TGTGCCATCACCAGGACAGGGGGATACGAGCAGTACTTC
TRBV10-3,TRBJ1-1,-,-,CAISDAAWNTEAFF,TGTGCCATCAGTGATGCGGCGTGGAACACTGAAGCTTTCTTT
TRBV10-3,TRBJ1-2,-,once,CAISETPTGNYGYTF,TGTGCCATCAGTGAGACTCCGACAGGCAACTATGGCTACACCTTC
TRBV9,TRBJ2-2,-,once,CASSVIPDTGELFF,TGTGCCAGCAGCGTAATACCAGACACCGGGGAGCTGTTTTTT
TRBV4-3,TRBJ1-2,-,-,CASSQDRRQGMGYTF,TGCGCCAGCAGCCAAGATAGAAGGCAGGGGATGGGCTACACCTTC
TRBV5-4,TRBJ1-1,-,-,CASSFTGTEAFF,TGTGCCAGCAGCTTCACAGGCACTGAAGCTTTCTTT
TRBV13,TRBJ2-1,TRBD2,-,CASSRTSGRTNEQFF,TGTGCCAGCAGCCGAACTAGCGGACGAACCAATGAGCAGTTCTTC
TRBV6-5,TRBJ1-2,-,once,CASSYLPGAVGYTF,TGTGCCAGCAGTTACTTGCCGGGGGCGGTTGGCTACACCTTC
TRBV10-2,TRBJ1-4,-,once,CATGLQGNEKLFF,TGCGCCACAGGGTTGCAGGGGAATGAAAAACTGTTTTTT
TRBV27,TRBJ1-1,-,-,CASSASPSGAEAFF,TGTGCCAGCAGTGCCTCCCCTTCCGGGGCTGAAGCTTTCTTT
TRBV30,TRBJ2-3,-,-,CAWTLLLGDTQYF,TGTGCCTGGACGCTCCTTCTGGGAGATACGCAGTATTTT
TRBV10-3,TRBJ2-2,TRBD1,-,CAIDRGNGELFF,TGTGCCATTGACAGGGGGAACGGGGAGCTGTTTTTT
TRBV7-9,TRBJ2-1,-,-,CASSPTRESSKNEQFF,TGTGCCAGCAGCCCTACTAGAGAAAGTTCCAAGAATGAGCAGTTCTTC
TRBV19,TRBJ1-2,-,-,CASIVTAGSYGYTF,TGTGCCAGTATTGTGACGGCAGGGTCCTATGGCTACACCTTC
TRBV3-1/TRBV3-2,TRBJ2-5,-,many,CASRSSRETQYF,TGTGCCAGCCGGTCTAGCCGGGAGACCCAGTACTTC
TRBV5-4,TRBJ1-1,TRBD1,-,CASSSGQGNTEAFF,TGTGCCAGCAGCTCAGGACAGGGGAACACTGAAGCTTTCTTT
TRBV7-9,TRBJ1-2,-,-,CASSLDHGYTF,TGTGCCAGCAGCTTAGATCATGGCTACACCTTC
TRBV7-2,TRBJ2-3,-,-,CASSLRFGLSGTDTQYF,TGTGCCAGCAGCTTACGGTTCGGGCTGTCTGGCACAGATACGCAGTATTTT
TRBV12-3/TRBV12-4,TRBJ1-6,-,-,CASRVVGSPLHF,TGTGCCAGCAGGGTCGTAGGCTCACCCCTCCACTTT
TRBV2,TRBJ2-1,-,-,CASSEGDSWNEQFF,TGTGCCAGCAGTGAGGGGGACTCTTGGAATGAGCAGTTCTTC
TRBV9,TRBJ2-5,-,-,CASSVDTQETQYF,TGTGCCAGCAGCGTGGACACCCAAGAGACCCAGTACTTC
TRBV11-2,TRBJ1-3,-,few,CASTLGSSGNTIYF,TGTGCCAGCACCTTGGGGTCCTCTGGAAACACCATATATTTT
TRBV7-9,TRBJ2-2,-,once,CASSLTENTGELFF,TGTGCCAGCAGCTTAACAGAGAACACCGGGGAGCTGTTTTTT